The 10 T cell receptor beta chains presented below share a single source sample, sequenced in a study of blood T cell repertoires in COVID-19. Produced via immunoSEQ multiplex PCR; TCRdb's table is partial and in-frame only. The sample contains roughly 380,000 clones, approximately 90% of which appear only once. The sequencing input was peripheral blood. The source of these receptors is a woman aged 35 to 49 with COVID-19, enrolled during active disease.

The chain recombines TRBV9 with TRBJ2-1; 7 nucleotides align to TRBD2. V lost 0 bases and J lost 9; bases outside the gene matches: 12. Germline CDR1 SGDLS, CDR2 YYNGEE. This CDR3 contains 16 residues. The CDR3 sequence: CASSVGLGGSFGEQFF. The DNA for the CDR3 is TGTGCCAGCAGCGTAGGTTTGGGCGGGAGTTTTGGTGAGCAGTTCTTC.

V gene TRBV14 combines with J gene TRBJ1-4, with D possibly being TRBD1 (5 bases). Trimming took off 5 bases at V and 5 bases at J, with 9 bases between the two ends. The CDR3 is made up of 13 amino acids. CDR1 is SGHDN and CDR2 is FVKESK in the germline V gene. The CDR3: CASSNGGNEKLFF. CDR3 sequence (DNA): TGTGCCAGCAGCAACGGGGGGAATGAAAAACTGTTTTTT. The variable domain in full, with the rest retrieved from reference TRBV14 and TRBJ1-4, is EAGVTQFPSHSVIEKGQTVTLRCDPISGHDNLYWYRRVMGKEIKFLLHFVKESKQDESGMPNNRFLAERTGGTYSTLKVQPAELEDSGVYFCASSNGGNEKLFFGSGTQLSVL.

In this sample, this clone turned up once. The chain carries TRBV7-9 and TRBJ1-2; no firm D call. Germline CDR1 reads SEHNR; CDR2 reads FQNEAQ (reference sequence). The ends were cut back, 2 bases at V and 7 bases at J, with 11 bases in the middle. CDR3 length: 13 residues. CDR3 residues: CASSLSRESGYTF. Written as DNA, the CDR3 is TGTGCCAGCAGCTTATCGAGGGAGTCTGGCTACACCTTC.

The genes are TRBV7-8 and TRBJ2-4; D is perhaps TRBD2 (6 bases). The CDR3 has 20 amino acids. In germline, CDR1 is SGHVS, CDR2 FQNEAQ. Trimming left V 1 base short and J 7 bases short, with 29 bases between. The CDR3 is CASSLVLEALRLVRPNIQYF. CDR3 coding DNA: TGTGCCAGCAGCTTAGTCCTCGAAGCGTTGCGACTAGTCCGTCCGAACATTCAGTACTTC. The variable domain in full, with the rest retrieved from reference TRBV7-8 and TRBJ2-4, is GAGVSQSPRYKVAKRGQDVALRCDPISGHVSLFWYQQALGQGPEFLTYFQNEAQLDKSGLPSDRFFAERPEGSVSTLKIQRTQQEDSAVYLCASSLVLEALRLVRPNIQYFGAGTRLSVL.

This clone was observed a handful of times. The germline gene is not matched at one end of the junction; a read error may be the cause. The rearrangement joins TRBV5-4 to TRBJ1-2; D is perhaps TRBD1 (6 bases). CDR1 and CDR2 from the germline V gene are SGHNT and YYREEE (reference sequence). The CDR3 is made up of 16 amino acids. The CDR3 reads CASSLGALSGQLVPLF. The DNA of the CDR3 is TGTGCCAGCAGCTTGGGGGCCTTAAGTGGACAGCTAGTTCCCCTTTTC. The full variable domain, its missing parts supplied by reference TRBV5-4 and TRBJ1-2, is ETGVTQSPTHLIKTRGQQVTLRCSSQSGHNTVSWYQQALGQGPQFIFQYYREEENGRGNFPPRFSGLQFPNYSSELNVNALELDDSALYLCASSLGALSGQLVPLFGSGTRLTVV.

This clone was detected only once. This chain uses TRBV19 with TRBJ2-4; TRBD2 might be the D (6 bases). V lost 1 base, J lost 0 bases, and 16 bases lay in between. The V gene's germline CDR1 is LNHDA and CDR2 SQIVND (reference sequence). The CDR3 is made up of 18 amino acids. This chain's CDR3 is CASSIGFFGGLAKNIQYF. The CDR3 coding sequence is TGTGCCAGTAGTATAGGATTTTTCGGGGGTCTAGCCAAAAACATTCAGTACTTC.

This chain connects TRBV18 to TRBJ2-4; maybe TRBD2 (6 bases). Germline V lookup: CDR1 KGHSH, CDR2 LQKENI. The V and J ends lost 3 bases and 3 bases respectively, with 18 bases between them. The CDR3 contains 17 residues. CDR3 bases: TGTGCCAGCTCACCGGGCTTGGGGGGAGTTATCAAAAACATTCAGTACTTC. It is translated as CASSPGLGGVIKNIQYF.

The DNA for the CDR3 is TGTGCCAGCAGCCTACCGGAGACCCAGTACTTC. This translates into CASSLPETQYF. This chain uses TRBV5-5 with TRBJ2-5, with D uncertain. Looked up from germline, CDR1 is SGHKS and CDR2 is YYEKEE (reference sequence). This CDR3 spans 11 amino acids. The ends were cut back, 4 bases at V and 5 bases at J, with 6 bases in the middle.

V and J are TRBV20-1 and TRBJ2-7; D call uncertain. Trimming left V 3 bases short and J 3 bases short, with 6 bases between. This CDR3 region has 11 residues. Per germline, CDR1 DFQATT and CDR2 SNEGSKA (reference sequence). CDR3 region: CSASRVYEQYF. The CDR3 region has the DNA TGCAGTGCTAGTCGGGTCTACGAGCAGTACTTC.

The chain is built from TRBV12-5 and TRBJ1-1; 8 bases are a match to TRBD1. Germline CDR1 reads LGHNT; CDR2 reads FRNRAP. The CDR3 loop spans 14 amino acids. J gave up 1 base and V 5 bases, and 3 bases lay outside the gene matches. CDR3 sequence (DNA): TGTGCTAGTGGTCCCGGGACAGGGAACACTGAAGCTTTCTTT. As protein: CASGPGTGNTEAFF.